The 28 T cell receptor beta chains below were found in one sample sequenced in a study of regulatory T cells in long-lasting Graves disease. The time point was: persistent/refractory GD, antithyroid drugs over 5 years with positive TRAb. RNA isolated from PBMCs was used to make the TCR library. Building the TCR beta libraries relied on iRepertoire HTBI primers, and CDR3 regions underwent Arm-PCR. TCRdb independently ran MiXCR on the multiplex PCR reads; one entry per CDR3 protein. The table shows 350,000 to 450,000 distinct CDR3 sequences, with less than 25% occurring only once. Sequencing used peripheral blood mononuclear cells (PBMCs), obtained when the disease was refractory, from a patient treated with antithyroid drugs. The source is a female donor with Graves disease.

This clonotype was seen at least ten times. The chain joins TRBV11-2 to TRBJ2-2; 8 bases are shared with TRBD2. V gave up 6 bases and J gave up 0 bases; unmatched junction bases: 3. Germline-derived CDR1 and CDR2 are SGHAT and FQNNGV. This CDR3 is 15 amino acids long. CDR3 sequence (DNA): TGTGCCAGCAGTGTGGGACTAGCGAACACCGGGGAGCTGTTTTTT. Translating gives CASSVGLANTGELFF.

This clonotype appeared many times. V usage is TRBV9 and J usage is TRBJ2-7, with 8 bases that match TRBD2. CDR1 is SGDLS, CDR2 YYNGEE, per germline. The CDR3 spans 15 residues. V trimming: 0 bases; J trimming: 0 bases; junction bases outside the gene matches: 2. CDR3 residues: CASSVAGGSSYEQYF. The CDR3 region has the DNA TGTGCCAGCAGCGTAGCGGGGGGGAGCTCCTACGAGCAGTACTTC.

The CDR3 nucleotides read TGTGCCATCAGCTGGCAGAAAAACACCGGGGAGCTGTTTTTT. As protein: CAISWQKNTGELFF. This rearrangement joins TRBV10-3 to TRBJ2-2; no clear D. The CDR3 is made up of 14 amino acids. Germline V gene data show CDR1 as ENHRY and CDR2 as SYGVKD. V was pared by 6 bases and J by 2 bases, with 10 bases between.

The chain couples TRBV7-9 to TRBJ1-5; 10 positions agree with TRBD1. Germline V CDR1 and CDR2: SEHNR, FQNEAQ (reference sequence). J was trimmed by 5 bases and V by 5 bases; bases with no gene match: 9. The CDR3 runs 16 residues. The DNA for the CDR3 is TGTGCCAGCAGCATGGGAGACAGGGGGCGACATCAGCCCCAGCATTTT. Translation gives CASSMGDRGRHQPQHF.

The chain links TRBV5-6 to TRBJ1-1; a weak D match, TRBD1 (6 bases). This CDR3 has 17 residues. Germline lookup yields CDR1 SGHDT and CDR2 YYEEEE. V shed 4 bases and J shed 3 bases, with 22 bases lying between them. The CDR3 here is CASSVRRTGPRDTEAFF. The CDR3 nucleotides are TGTGCCAGCAGCGTTAGAAGAACAGGGCCCAGGGACACTGAAGCTTTCTTT.

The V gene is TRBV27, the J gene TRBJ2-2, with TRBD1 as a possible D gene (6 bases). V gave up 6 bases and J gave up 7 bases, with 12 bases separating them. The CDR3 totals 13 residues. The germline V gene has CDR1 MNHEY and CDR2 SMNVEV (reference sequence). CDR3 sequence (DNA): TGTGCCAGCAGCCGAACAGGGATCGGGGAGCTGTTTTTT. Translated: CASSRTGIGELFF.

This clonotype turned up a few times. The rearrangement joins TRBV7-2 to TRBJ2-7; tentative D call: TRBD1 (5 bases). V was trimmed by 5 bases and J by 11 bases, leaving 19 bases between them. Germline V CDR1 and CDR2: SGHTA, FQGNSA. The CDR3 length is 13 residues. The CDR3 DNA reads TGTGCCAGCAGCACGAACGAAGGGGCCGCCAAGTACTTC. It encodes CASSTNEGAAKYF. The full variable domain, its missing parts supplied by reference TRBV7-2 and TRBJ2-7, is GAGVSQSPSNKVTEKGKDVELRCDPISGHTALYWYRQSLGQGLEFLIYFQGNSAPDKSGLPSDRFSAERTGGSVSTLTIQRTQQEDSAVYLCASSTNEGAAKYFGPGTRLTVT.

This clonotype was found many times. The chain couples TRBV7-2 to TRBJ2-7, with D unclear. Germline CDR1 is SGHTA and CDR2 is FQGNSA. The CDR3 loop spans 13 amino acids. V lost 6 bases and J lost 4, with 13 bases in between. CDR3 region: CASSPTSGYEQYF. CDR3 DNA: TGTGCCAGCAGTCCTACCTCGGGTTACGAGCAGTACTTC.

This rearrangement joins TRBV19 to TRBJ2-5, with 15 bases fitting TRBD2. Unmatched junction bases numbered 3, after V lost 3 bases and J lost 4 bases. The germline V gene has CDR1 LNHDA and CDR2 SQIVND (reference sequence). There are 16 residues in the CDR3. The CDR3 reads CASSILGLAGGETQYF. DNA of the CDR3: TGTGCCAGTAGTATCTTGGGACTAGCGGGAGGAGAGACCCAGTACTTC.

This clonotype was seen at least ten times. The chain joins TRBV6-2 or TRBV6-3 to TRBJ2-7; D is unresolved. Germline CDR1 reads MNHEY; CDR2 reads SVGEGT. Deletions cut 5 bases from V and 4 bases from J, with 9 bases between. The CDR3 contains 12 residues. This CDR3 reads CASSSLRYEQYF. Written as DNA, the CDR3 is TGTGCCAGCAGTAGCCTGAGGTACGAGCAGTACTTC.

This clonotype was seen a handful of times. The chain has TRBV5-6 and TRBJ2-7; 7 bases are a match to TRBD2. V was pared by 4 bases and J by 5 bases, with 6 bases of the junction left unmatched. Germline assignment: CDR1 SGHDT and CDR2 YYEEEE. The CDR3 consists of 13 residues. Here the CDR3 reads CASSPSGRDEQYF. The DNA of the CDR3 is TGTGCCAGCAGCCCGAGTGGGAGGGACGAGCAGTACTTC.

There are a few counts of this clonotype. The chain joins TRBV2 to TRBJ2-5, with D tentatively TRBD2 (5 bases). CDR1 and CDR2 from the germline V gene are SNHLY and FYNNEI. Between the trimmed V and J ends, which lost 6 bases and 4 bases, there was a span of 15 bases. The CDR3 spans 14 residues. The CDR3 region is CASSLAISGETQYF. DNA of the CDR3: TGTGCCAGCAGCTTAGCGATTAGTGGAGAGACCCAGTACTTC.

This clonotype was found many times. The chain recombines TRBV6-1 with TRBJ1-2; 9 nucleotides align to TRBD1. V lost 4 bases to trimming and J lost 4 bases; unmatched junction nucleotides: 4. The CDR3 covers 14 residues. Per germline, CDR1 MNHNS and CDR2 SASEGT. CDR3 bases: TGTGCCAGCAGTGTAGACAGGGGGATCTATGGCTACACCTTC. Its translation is CASSVDRGIYGYTF.

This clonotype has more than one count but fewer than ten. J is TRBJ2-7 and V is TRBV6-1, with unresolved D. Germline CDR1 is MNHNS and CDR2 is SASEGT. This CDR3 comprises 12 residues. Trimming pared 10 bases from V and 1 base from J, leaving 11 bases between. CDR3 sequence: CAIPGPSYEQYF. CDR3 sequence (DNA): TGTGCCATCCCCGGGCCTTCCTACGAGCAGTACTTC.

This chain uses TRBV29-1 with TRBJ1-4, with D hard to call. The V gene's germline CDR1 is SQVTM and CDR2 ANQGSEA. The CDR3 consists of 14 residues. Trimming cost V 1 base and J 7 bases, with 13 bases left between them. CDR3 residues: CSVEGSGKGEKLFF. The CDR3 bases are TGCAGCGTTGAAGGTTCCGGGAAGGGTGAAAAACTGTTTTTT.

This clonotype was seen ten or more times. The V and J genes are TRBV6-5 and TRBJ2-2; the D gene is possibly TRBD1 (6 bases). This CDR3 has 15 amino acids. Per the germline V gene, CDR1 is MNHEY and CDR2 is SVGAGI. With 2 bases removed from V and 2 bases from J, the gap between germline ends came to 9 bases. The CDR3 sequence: CASSYGQKNTGELFF. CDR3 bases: TGTGCCAGCAGTTACGGACAGAAAAACACCGGGGAGCTGTTTTTT.

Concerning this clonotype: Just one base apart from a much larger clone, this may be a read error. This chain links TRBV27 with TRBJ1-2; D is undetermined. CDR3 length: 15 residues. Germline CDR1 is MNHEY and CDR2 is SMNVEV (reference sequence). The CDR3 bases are TGTGCCAGCAGTTTGTATTGGGGTGCGGACTATGACTACACCTTC. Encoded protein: CASSLYWGADYDYTF.

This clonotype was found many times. In DNA form, the CDR3 reads TGTGCCAGCAGTGACCTTAAGACCCCCTCCTACGAGCAGTACTTC. Amino acid sequence: CASSDLKTPSYEQYF. The chain uses TRBV2 and TRBJ2-7; D is ambiguous. CDR1 is SNHLY and CDR2 is FYNNEI in the germline V gene. V was shortened by 3 bases and J by 0 bases, with 12 bases between the two germline ends. The CDR3 has 15 amino acids.

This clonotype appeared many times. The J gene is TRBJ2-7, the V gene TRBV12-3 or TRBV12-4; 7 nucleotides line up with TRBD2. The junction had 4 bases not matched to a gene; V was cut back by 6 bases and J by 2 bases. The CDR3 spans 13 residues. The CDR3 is CASRPTSAYEQYF. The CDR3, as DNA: TGTGCCAGCAGGCCTACTAGCGCCTACGAGCAGTACTTC.

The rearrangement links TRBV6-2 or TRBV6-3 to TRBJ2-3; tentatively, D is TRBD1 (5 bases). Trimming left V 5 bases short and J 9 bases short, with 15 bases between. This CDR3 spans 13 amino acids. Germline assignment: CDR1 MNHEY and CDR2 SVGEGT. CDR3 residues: CASSELTRGTQYF. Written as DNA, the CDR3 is TGTGCCAGCAGTGAACTGACAAGGGGAACGCAGTATTTT.

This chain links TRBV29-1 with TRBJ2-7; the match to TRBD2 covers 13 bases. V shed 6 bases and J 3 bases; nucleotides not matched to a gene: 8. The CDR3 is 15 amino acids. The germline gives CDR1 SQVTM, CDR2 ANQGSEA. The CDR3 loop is CSVELAGGPHYEQYF. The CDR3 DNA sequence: TGCAGCGTGGAACTAGCGGGAGGGCCTCACTACGAGCAGTACTTC.

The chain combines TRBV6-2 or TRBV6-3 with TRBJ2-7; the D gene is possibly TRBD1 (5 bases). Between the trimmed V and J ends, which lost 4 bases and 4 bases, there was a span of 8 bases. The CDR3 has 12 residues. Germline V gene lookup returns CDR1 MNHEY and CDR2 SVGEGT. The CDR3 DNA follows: TGTGCCAGCAGTTCGAGACAGTACGAGCAGTACTTC. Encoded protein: CASSSRQYEQYF.

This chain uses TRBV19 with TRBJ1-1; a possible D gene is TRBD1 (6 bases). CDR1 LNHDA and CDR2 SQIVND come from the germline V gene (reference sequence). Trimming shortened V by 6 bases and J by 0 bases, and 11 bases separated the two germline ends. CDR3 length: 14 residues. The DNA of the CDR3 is TGTGCCAGTAGAACTACAGGGCTGAACACTGAAGCTTTCTTT. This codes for CASRTTGLNTEAFF.

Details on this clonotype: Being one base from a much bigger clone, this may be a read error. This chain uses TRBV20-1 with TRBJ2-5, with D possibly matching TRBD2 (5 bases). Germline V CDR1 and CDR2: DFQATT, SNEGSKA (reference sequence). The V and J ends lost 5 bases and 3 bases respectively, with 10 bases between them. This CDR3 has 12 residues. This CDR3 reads CSASNGEETQYF. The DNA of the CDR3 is TGCAGTGCTTCGAACGGGGAAGAGACCCAGTACTTC.

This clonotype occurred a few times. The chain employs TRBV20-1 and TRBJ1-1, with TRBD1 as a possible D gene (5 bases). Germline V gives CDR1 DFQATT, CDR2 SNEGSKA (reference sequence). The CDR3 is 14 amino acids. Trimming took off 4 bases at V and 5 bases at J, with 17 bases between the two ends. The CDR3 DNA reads TGCAGTGCTAAATGGGGGGTTATAGCGACTGAAGCTTTCTTT. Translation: CSAKWGVIATEAFF.

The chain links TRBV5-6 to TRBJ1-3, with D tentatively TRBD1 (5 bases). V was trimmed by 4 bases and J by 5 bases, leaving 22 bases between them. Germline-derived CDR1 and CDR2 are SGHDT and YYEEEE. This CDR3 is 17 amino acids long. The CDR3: CASSQRTIWGERNTIYF. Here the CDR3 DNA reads TGTGCCAGCAGCCAAAGGACAATATGGGGCGAAAGAAACACCATATATTTT.

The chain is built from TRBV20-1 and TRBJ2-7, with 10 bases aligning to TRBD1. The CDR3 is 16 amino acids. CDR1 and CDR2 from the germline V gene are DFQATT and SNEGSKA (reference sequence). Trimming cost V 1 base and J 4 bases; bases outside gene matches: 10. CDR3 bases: TGCAGTGCTAGAGGCTACACGACAGGGGGCGTTTACGAGCAGTACTTC. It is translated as CSARGYTTGGVYEQYF.

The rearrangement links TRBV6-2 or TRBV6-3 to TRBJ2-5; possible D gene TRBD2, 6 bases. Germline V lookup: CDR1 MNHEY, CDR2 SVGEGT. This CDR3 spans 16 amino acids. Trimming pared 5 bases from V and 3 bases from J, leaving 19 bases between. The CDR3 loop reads CASSETTGTGKETQYF. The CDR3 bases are TGTGCCAGCAGTGAAACCACCGGGACTGGTAAAGAGACCCAGTACTTC.